These 20 T cell receptor beta chains originate from one sample sequenced in a study of shared clonotypes between healthy human individuals. Positive CCR7 selection of CD45RO-negative cells yielded the naive CD8 cells, and terminally differentiated effector memory CD45RA+ cells were excluded. Sequenced by immunoSEQ multiplex PCR; TCRdb stores in-frame clones only, minus some. The sample records millions of clones, about 95% being singletons. The sequencing sample was made of naive CD8+ T cells sorted from blood. These receptors were obtained from a man aged 18 to 30 in good health.

This rearrangement joins TRBV6-5 to TRBJ1-2, with unresolved D. The CDR3 runs to 15 residues. Between the trimmed V and J ends, which lost 5 bases and 2 bases, there was a span of 15 bases. Germline V gene lookup returns CDR1 MNHEY and CDR2 SVGAGI. This CDR3 reads CASSPDSRLNYGYTF. CDR3 sequence (DNA): TGTGCCAGCAGTCCCGACTCCCGTCTAAACTATGGCTACACCTTC.

This clone was seen a handful of times. This sample includes further DNA sequences coding for the same CDR3. The rearrangement uses TRBV27 and TRBJ1-3; no firm D call. The CDR3 extends over 11 amino acids. Looked up from germline, CDR1 is MNHEY and CDR2 is SMNVEV (reference sequence). Trimming took 6 bases from V and 4 from J, leaving 4 bases between them. CDR3 coding DNA: TGTGCCAGCAGCAACGGAAACACCATATATTTT. Amino acid sequence: CASSNGNTIYF.

The gene calls are TRBV4-1 and TRBJ2-7; D is unresolved. The germline CDR1 and CDR2 sequences are MGHRA and YSYEKL. Trimming stripped 2 bases from V and 3 bases from J, with 17 bases between. The CDR3 is 16 residues long. The chain's CDR3 is CASSQPHPGRHYEQYF. CDR3 sequence (DNA): TGCGCCAGCAGCCAACCCCACCCTGGACGGCACTACGAGCAGTACTTC.

CDR3 DNA sequence: TGTGCCAGCAGCTCAGGGGGCATAAATGAAAAACTGTTTTTT. The encoded protein is CASSSGGINEKLFF. This chain joins TRBV6-6 and TRBJ1-4; 8 bases are shared with TRBD1. This CDR3 spans 14 amino acids. V shed 6 bases, J shed 5 bases, and the junction held 5 bases outside the gene matches. The germline V gene encodes CDR1 MNHNY and CDR2 SVGAGI (reference sequence).

V is TRBV27 and J is TRBJ2-5; 7 bases match TRBD1. This CDR3 is built from 13 residues. V lost 5 bases and J lost 4; bases outside the gene matches: 4. Per germline, CDR1 MNHEY and CDR2 SMNVEV (reference sequence). The CDR3 DNA sequence: TGTGCCAGCAGTATCAACAGGGGAGAGACCCAGTACTTC. It translates to CASSINRGETQYF.

The chain carries TRBV7-9 and TRBJ2-6; TRBD2 might be the D (6 bases). The CDR3 contains 16 residues. Looked up from germline, CDR1 is SEHNR and CDR2 is FQNEAQ (reference sequence). V shed 1 base and J shed 11 bases, with 18 bases lying between them. The DNA of the CDR3 is TGTGCCAGCAGCTTAGGGGGGGAAAGTTCCTTCGACGTCCTGACTTTC. Residues: CASSLGGESSFDVLTF.

The chain combines TRBV6-6 with TRBJ1-6, with 7 bases lining up with TRBD1. The CDR3 is made up of 16 amino acids. CDR1 is MNHNY, CDR2 SVGAGI, per germline (reference sequence). Losses at the gene ends were 5 bases for V and 5 bases for J; bases not matched to a gene: 9. The chain's CDR3 is CASSTSGTEDNSPLHF. The CDR3 bases are TGTGCCAGCAGTACCTCCGGGACAGAAGATAATTCACCCCTCCACTTT.

This clone has just a few counts. V is TRBV7-6 and J is TRBJ1-6; D is unclear. The CDR3 has 16 amino acids. Trimming cost V 5 bases and J 6 bases, with 17 bases left between them. The germline V gene has CDR1 SGHVS and CDR2 FNYEAQ. CDR3 in amino acids: CASSAGPRGANSPLHF. The DNA for the CDR3 is TGTGCCAGCAGCGCAGGACCCAGAGGTGCTAATTCACCCCTCCACTTT.

This chain joins TRBV10-3 and TRBJ2-2, with 8 bases fitting TRBD2. Germline CDR1 ENHRY, CDR2 SYGVKD. The CDR3 spans 18 residues. Germline trimming cut 3 bases from V and 2 bases from J; bases unmatched to any gene: 11. The CDR3: CAISDPGGRKGNTGELFF. The CDR3 DNA follows: TGTGCCATCAGTGACCCGGGGGGGAGAAAGGGTAACACCGGGGAGCTGTTTTTT.

V usage is TRBV15 and J usage is TRBJ1-1; D is ambiguous. Trimming shortened V by 0 bases and J by 4 bases, and 12 bases separated the two germline ends. Germline values: CDR1 LNHNV, CDR2 YYDKDF (reference sequence). The CDR3 has 15 amino acids. Written as DNA, the CDR3 is TGTGCCACCAGCAGAGATAGAGGTGGTAGCACTGAAGCTTTCTTT. Translating gives CATSRDRGGSTEAFF. Combining the CDR3 with reference TRBV15 and TRBJ1-1 gives the whole variable domain DAMVIQNPRYQVTQFGKPVTLSCSQTLNHNVMYWYQQKSSQAPKLLFHYYDKDFNNEADTPDNFQSRRPNTSFCFLDIRSPGLGDTAMYLCATSRDRGGSTEAFFGQGTRLTVV.

V usage is TRBV6-1 and J usage is TRBJ2-7, with 9 bases fitting TRBD2. This CDR3 spans 18 amino acids. J was trimmed by 4 bases and V by 3 bases; bases with no gene match: 16. Germline V lookup: CDR1 MNHNS, CDR2 SASEGT. This CDR3 reads CASSEFQAGGGSEYEQYF. The CDR3 DNA reads as TGTGCCAGCAGTGAGTTCCAGGCGGGAGGGGGCTCAGAATACGAGCAGTACTTC.

The chain couples TRBV4-1 to TRBJ2-3; 9 bases match TRBD1. Trimming removed 4 bases from V and 5 bases from J; junction bases left unmatched: 7. This CDR3 is 15 amino acids long. Per the germline V gene, CDR1 is MGHRA and CDR2 is YSYEKL. The CDR3 spells CASSPGQGGVDTQYF. The CDR3 DNA sequence: TGCGCCAGCAGCCCGGGACAGGGCGGGGTAGATACGCAGTATTTT.

This clone has just one count. The chain is built from TRBV4-1 and TRBJ1-6; no reliable D call. Trimming stripped 0 bases from V and 14 bases from J, with 8 bases between. Germline CDR1 MGHRA, CDR2 YSYEKL. The CDR3 is 12 amino acids. CDR3 nucleotide sequence: TGCGCCAGCAGCCAAGATCTCGAAACCCTCCACTTT. Its translation is CASSQDLETLHF.

As concerns this clone: Within the sample, other DNA sequences also encode this same CDR3. The gene calls are TRBV7-6 and TRBJ2-1; 16 bases line up with TRBD2. In germline, CDR1 is SGHVS, CDR2 FNYEAQ. This CDR3 is built from 17 residues. J lost 5 bases, V lost 5 bases, and 6 bases had no gene match. CDR3 protein: CASSPGLAGGLNNEQFF. As DNA, the CDR3 is TGTGCCAGCAGCCCGGGACTAGCGGGGGGGCTAAACAATGAGCAGTTCTTC.

In DNA, the CDR3 is TGTGCCAGCAGCCTCGCAGGCTACCCACGGGCCAAAAACATTCAGTACTTC. Protein product: CASSLAGYPRAKNIQYF. V usage is TRBV5-5 and J usage is TRBJ2-4; D is uncertain. Trimming took 4 bases from V and 1 from J, leaving 18 bases between them. The CDR3 sequence is 17 residues long. The germline gives CDR1 SGHKS, CDR2 YYEKEE (reference sequence).

This clone was recorded only once. Other nucleotide sequences in the sample specify the same CDR3. The chain carries TRBV28 and TRBJ2-7; the D is unclear. The CDR3 runs 13 residues. V gave up 2 bases and J gave up 2 bases, with 7 bases separating them. Germline values: CDR1 MDHEN, CDR2 SYDVKM. This CDR3 is CASSLRAPYEQYF. The CDR3 coding sequence is TGTGCCAGCAGTTTAAGGGCTCCCTACGAGCAGTACTTC.

This clone was seen only once. V gene TRBV29-1 combines with J gene TRBJ2-3; no reliable D call. Germline V lookup: CDR1 SQVTM, CDR2 ANQGSEA. The CDR3 consists of 11 residues. Trimming stripped 8 bases from V and 11 bases from J, with 17 bases between. CDR3 bases: TGCAGCCCTCGGGTCTGGGAAGGGCAGTATTTT. Protein product: CSPRVWEGQYF.

This sequence joins TRBV28 and TRBJ1-6; D perhaps matches TRBD1 (5 bases). The V gene lost 3 bases and the J gene lost 10 bases, with 16 bases spanning the gap. CDR1 is MDHEN and CDR2 is SYDVKM in the germline V gene. The CDR3 has 15 amino acids. The CDR3, as DNA: TGTGCCAGCAGTTTGAGCGACAGTCCCGCGTCACCCCTCCACTTT. Protein product: CASSLSDSPASPLHF.

This chain connects TRBV7-2 to TRBJ2-5, with D tentatively TRBD2 (6 bases). Trimming left V 2 bases short and J 5 bases short, with 18 bases between. The CDR3 loop spans 16 amino acids. CDR1 and CDR2 (germline): SGHTA, FQGNSA. The CDR3 region is CASSLSLGSEGETQYF. CDR3 sequence (DNA): TGTGCCAGCAGCTTATCTCTTGGATCGGAGGGGGAGACCCAGTACTTC.

This clone was counted only a few times. Other DNA sequences from this sample encode an identical CDR3 as well. The chain has TRBV19 and TRBJ2-7, with TRBD1 identical over 10 bases. This CDR3 spans 14 amino acids. Per the germline V gene, CDR1 is LNHDA and CDR2 is SQIVND (reference sequence). V shed 4 bases and J 2 bases; nucleotides not matched to a gene: 2. The CDR3 loop is CASSTGQGAYEQYF. Written as DNA, the CDR3 is TGTGCCAGTAGTACCGGACAGGGGGCCTACGAGCAGTACTTC.